The 11 T cell receptor beta chains reported below all come from one sample, sequenced in a study of blood T cell repertoires in COVID-19. The assay was immunoSEQ multiplex PCR, and TCRdb's table has in-frame clones only and misses some. Among more than 300,000 clones listed, roughly 90% were seen once. The sequencing input was PBMCs or T cells enriched from blood (not recorded which). These TCRs come from a woman aged 35 to 49 who had been exposed to COVID-19.

The J gene is TRBJ2-1, the V gene TRBV5-6, with 9 bases fitting TRBD2. Trimming at V came to 0 bases and at J to 7 bases, leaving 5 bases not matched to a gene. Germline CDR1 and CDR2: SGHDT and YYEEEE. CDR3 length: 15 amino acids. Here the CDR3 DNA reads TGTGCCAGCAGCTTGGGAGCTAGCGGGGTAAATGAGCAGTTCTTC. Encoded protein: CASSLGASGVNEQFF.

The V call is TRBV5-1, the J call TRBJ1-1; 9 nucleotides agree with TRBD1. From germline, CDR1 is SGHRS and CDR2 YFSETQ. The CDR3 is 15 amino acids. The J segment lost 5 bases and the V segment lost 0 bases, leaving 5 bases of the junction unmatched. CDR3 DNA sequence: TGCGCCAGCAGCTTGGCGACAGGGGGAGGAACTGAAGCTTTCTTT. Amino acids: CASSLATGGGTEAFF.

This clone was recorded once. The genes are TRBV27 and TRBJ2-1; 9 nucleotides line up with TRBD1. CDR3 length equals 14 residues. The junction had 8 bases not matched to a gene; V was cut back by 8 bases and J by 6 bases. Germline CDR1 and CDR2: MNHEY and SMNVEV (reference sequence). The CDR3 DNA sequence: TGTGCCAGCTCCGGGACAGGGATTCCCAATGAGCAGTTCTTC. The encoded protein is CASSGTGIPNEQFF.

The V gene is TRBV5-4, the J gene TRBJ1-1; perhaps TRBD1 as D (6 bases). CDR3 size: 13 residues. V lost 4 bases and J lost 4, with 11 bases in between. Germline CDR1 reads SGHNT; CDR2 reads YYREEE (reference sequence). CDR3 in amino acids: CASSLQGSTEAFF. CDR3 DNA sequence: TGTGCCAGCAGCCTTCAGGGGAGCACTGAAGCTTTCTTT.

The chain links TRBV14 to TRBJ1-2, with D unresolved. Trimming cost V 4 bases and J 1 base, with 4 bases left between them. This CDR3 spans 12 amino acids. CDR1 SGHDN and CDR2 FVKESK come from the germline V gene. The CDR3 protein is CASSPGNYGYTF. The CDR3 DNA follows: TGTGCCAGCAGCCCCGGTAACTATGGCTACACCTTC.

This clone turned up a few times. The V and J genes are TRBV5-1 and TRBJ1-2; a possible D gene is TRBD1 (6 bases). The germline gives CDR1 SGHRS, CDR2 YFSETQ. The CDR3 has 13 residues. V was cut by 3 bases and J by 8 bases, with 14 bases left in between. The CDR3, as DNA: TGCGCCAGCAGCTCGACAGGACCTGGAGGCTACACCTTC. Protein product: CASSSTGPGGYTF.

The chain joins TRBV19 to TRBJ1-2, with D tentatively TRBD1 (5 bases). The CDR3 spans 13 residues. The V gene's germline CDR1 is LNHDA and CDR2 SQIVND (reference sequence). The V end was cut by 5 bases, the J end by 3 bases, with 10 bases between. CDR3: CASSASGHYGYTF. The CDR3, as DNA: TGTGCCAGTAGTGCATCAGGGCACTATGGCTACACCTTC.

Note on this clone: The sample holds other DNA sequences that translate to the same CDR3. V usage is TRBV6-5 and J usage is TRBJ1-1; D is perhaps TRBD1 (6 bases). This CDR3 is built from 14 residues. V gave up 2 bases and J gave up 5 bases, with 12 bases separating them. The germline CDR1 and CDR2 sequences are MNHEY and SVGAGI. The CDR3 nucleotides read TGTGCCAGCAGTTACAGTGAGAGGGGGACTGAAGCTTTCTTT. Translation gives CASSYSERGTEAFF.

The CDR3 DNA is TGCGCCAGCCGATCGGGGGAGACCCAGTACTTC. Its protein is CASRSGETQYF. This chain joins TRBV5-1 and TRBJ2-5; tentatively, D is TRBD2 (5 bases). With 7 bases removed from V and 5 bases from J, the gap between germline ends came to 9 bases. Germline lookup yields CDR1 SGHRS and CDR2 YFSETQ. The CDR3 totals 11 residues.

The chain is built from TRBV30 and TRBJ1-6, with unresolved D. V lost 5 bases to trimming and J lost 4 bases, with 9 bases between them. CDR1 GTSNPN and CDR2 SVGIG come from the germline V gene (reference sequence). The CDR3 runs to 13 residues. The CDR3 spells CAWVSQYNSPLHF. In DNA, the CDR3 is TGTGCCTGGGTATCACAGTATAATTCACCCCTCCACTTT.

The gene calls are TRBV30 and TRBJ1-1; TRBD1 aligns across 9 bases. Germline loops: CDR1 GTSNPN, CDR2 SVGIG (reference sequence). The CDR3 is 11 amino acids. The trim removed 5 bases at V and 6 bases at J, leaving 1 base unmatched. The CDR3 reads CAWGDRAEAFF. The CDR3 DNA sequence: TGTGCCTGGGGGGACAGGGCTGAAGCTTTCTTT. Looking up the rest from reference TRBV30 and TRBJ1-1 gives the full variable domain: SQTIHQWPATLVQPVGSPLSLECTVEGTSNPNLYWYRQAAGRGLQLLFYSVGIGQISSEVPQNLSASRPQDRQFILSSKKLLLSDSGFYLCAWGDRAEAFFGQGTRLTVV.